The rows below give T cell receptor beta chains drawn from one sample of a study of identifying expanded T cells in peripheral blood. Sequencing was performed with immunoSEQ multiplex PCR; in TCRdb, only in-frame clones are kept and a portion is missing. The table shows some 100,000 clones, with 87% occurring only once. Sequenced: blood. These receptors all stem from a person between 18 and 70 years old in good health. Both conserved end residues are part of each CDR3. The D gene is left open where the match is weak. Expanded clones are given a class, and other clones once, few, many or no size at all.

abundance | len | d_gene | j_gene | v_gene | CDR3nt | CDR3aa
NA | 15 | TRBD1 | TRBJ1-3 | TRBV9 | TGTGCCAGCAGCACAACGACAGGGTCTGGAAACACCATATATTTT | CASSTTTGSGNTIYF
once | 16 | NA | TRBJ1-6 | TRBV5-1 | TGCGCCAGCAGCTTGGAAGGGACACTTTATAATTCACCCCTCCACTTT | CASSLEGTLYNSPLHF
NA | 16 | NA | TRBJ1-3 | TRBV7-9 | TGTGCCAGCAGCACCCAAGCACAGGGTGCTGGAAACACCATATATTTT | CASSTQAQGAGNTIYF
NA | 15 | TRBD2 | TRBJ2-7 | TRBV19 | TGTGCCAGTAGTAAGCCCGGGGGGAGCTCCTACGAGCAGTACTTC | CASSKPGGSSYEQYF
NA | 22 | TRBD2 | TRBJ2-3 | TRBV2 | TGTGCCAGAACACGACCCCGGGGTCCACTAGCGGGGGTCCGAAAAAGCACAGATACGCAGTATTTT | CARTRPRGPLAGVRKSTDTQYF
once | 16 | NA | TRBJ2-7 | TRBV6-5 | TGTGCCAGCAGTTTCGGATTCGACACGATCTCCTACGAGCAGTACTTC | CASSFGFDTISYEQYF
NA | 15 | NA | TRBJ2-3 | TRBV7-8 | TGTGCCAGCAGCCCCCGGGACACGAGCACAGATACGCAGTATTTT | CASSPRDTSTDTQYF
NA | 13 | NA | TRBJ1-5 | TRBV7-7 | TGTGCCAGCAGCCCAGGGACTAATCAGCCCCAGCATTTT | CASSPGTNQPQHF
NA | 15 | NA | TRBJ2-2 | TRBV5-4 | TGTGCCAGCAGCGACAAAACAGCGAACACCGGGGAGCTGTTTTTT | CASSDKTANTGELFF
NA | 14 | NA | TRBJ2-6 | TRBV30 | TGTGCCTGGAGTGTACAATCTGGGGCCAACGTCCTGACTTTC | CAWSVQSGANVLTF
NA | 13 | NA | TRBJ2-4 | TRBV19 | TGTGCCAGTAGTTGGAGCCGTCCGAACATTCAGTACTTC | CASSWSRPNIQYF
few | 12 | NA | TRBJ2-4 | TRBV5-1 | TGCGCCAGCAGCCCGGAGGGGAACATTCAGTACTTC | CASSPEGNIQYF
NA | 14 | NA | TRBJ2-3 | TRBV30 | TGTGCCTGGAATCCAGGGGGGCGGACAGATACGCAGTATTTT | CAWNPGGRTDTQYF
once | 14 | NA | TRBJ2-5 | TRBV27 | TGTGCCAGCTCCGGCCGGGGAGGCGGGGAGACCCAGTACTTC | CASSGRGGGETQYF
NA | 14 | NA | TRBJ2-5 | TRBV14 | TGTGCCAGCAGCCTACAGGGAAGGGCGAAGACCCAGTACTTC | CASSLQGRAKTQYF
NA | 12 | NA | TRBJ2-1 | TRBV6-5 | TGTGCCAGCAGTTACTCCCTCGATGAGCAGTTCTTC | CASSYSLDEQFF
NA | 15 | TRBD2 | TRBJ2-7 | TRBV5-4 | TGTGCCAGCAGCTTGGATATAGCGGGGGACTACGAGCAGTACTTC | CASSLDIAGDYEQYF
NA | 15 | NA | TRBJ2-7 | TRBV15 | TGTGCCACCAGCAGTTTAGGGACACTGGGGCTCGAGCAGTACTTC | CATSSLGTLGLEQYF
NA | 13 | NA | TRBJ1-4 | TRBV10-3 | TGTGCCATCACCGGGTCAACTAATGAAAAACTGTTTTTT | CAITGSTNEKLFF
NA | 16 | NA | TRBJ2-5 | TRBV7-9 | TGTGCCAGCAGCTTAGGAGGACAGAGCTACCAAGAGACCCAGTACTTC | CASSLGGQSYQETQYF
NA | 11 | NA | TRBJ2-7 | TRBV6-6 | TGTCCCCATGAGGGGGTCCACGAGCAGTACTTC | CPHEGVHEQYF
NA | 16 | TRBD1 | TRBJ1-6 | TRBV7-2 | TGTGCCAGCAGCACCGGGACAGGGTCCTATAATTCACCCCTCCACTTT | CASSTGTGSYNSPLHF
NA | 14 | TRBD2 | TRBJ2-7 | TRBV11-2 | TGTGCCAGCAGCTTAGTGGGGGGGTCCTACGAGCAGTACTTC | CASSLVGGSYEQYF
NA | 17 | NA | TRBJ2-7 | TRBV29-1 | TGCAGCGTTGCCCTGACAGGACAGACCTCTATCGACTACGAGCAGTACTTC | CSVALTGQTSIDYEQYF
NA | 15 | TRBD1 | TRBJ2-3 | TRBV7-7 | TGTGCCAGCAGCCAGACAGGGGGGGGCACAGATACGCAGTATTTT | CASSQTGGGTDTQYF
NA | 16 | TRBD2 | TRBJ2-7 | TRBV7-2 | TGTGCCAGCAGCTTACTAGCGGGGGGCCGTCGGAACGAGCAGTACTTC | CASSLLAGGRRNEQYF
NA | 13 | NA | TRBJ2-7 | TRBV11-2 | TGTGCCAGCAGCTTAGGGTCGGGCACCGAGCAGTACTTC | CASSLGSGTEQYF
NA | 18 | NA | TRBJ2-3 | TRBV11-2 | TGTGCCAGCAGCTTCCAGTCGGGTGGGGGGCTGAGCACAGATACGCAGTATTTT | CASSFQSGGGLSTDTQYF
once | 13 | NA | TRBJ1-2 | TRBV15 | TGTGCCACCAGCAGATCAGGACACTATGGCTACACCTTC | CATSRSGHYGYTF
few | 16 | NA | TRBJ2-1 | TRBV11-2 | TGTGCCAGCAGTCCTACCTCCGGGGGGACCAGGGGTGAGCAGTTCTTC | CASSPTSGGTRGEQFF
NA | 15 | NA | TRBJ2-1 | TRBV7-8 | TGTGCCAGCAGCTTCCATAAAACCTCCTACAATGAGCAGTTCTTC | CASSFHKTSYNEQFF
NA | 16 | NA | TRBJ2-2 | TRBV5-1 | TGCGCCAGCAGCCCCGCCGGGACCGCTAACACCGGGGAGCTGTTTTTT | CASSPAGTANTGELFF
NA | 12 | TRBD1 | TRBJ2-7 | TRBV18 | TGTGCCAGCGGACAGGGGGTCTACGAGCAGTACTTC | CASGQGVYEQYF
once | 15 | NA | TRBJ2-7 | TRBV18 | TGTGCCAGCTCACCACTGAGACAGGCCGGGTCGGAGCAGTACTTC | CASSPLRQAGSEQYF
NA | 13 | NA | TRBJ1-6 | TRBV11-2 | TGTGCCAGCAGCTCAACAGGGCGGCCACCCCTCCACTTT | CASSSTGRPPLHF
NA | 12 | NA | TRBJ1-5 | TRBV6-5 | TGTGCCAGCAGTTACGGCTCGACAACCCAGCATTTT | CASSYGSTTQHF
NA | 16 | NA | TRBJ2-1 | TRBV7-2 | TGTGCCAGCAGCCTCCCCCCTCCCCGGGGGCTGGATGGGCAGTTCTTC | CASSLPPPRGLDGQFF
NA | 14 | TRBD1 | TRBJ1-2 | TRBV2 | TGTGCCAGCAGTGATCAGGGGGTGGACTATGGCTACACCTTC | CASSDQGVDYGYTF
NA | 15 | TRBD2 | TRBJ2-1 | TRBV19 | TGTGGGACTAGCGGGGGGTCCTCTTCCTACAATGAGCAGTTCTTC | CGTSGGSSSYNEQFF
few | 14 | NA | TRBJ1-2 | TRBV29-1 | TGCAGCGTCTCGGGGGGTCTTGTGGGCTATGGCTACACCTTC | CSVSGGLVGYGYTF
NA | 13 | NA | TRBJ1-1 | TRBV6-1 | TGTGCCAGCAGATGGACAGCCCGCACTGAAGCTTTCTTT | CASRWTARTEAFF
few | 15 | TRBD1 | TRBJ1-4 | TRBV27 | TGTGCCAGCAGTCCCACCCGGGACAGGTATGAAAAACTGTTTTTT | CASSPTRDRYEKLFF
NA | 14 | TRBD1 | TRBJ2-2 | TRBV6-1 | TGTGCCAGCAGCTGGACAGGGAACACCGGGGAGCTGTTTTTT | CASSWTGNTGELFF
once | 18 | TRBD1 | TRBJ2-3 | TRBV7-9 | TGTGCCAGCAGCTTTTGGACAGGGGGCGCCTGGAGCACAGATACGCAGTATTTT | CASSFWTGGAWSTDTQYF
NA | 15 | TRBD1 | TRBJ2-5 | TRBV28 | TGTGCCAGCAGTTTAAGTAGAGGGGGCGAAGAGACCCAGTACTTC | CASSLSRGGEETQYF
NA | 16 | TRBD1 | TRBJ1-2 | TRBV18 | TGTGCCAGCTCAATCGGACAGGGCGGATTCGACTATGGCTACACCTTC | CASSIGQGGFDYGYTF
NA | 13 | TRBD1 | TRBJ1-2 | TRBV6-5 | TGTGCCAGCAGCGTCGACAGGGGCCGCGGCTACACCTTC | CASSVDRGRGYTF
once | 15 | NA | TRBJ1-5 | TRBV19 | TGTGCCAGTAGTATCTTAGAGACGGGGAATCAGCCCCAGCATTTT | CASSILETGNQPQHF
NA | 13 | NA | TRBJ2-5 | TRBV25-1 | TGTGCCAGCAGTGGGGCCGGACAAGAGACCCAGTACTTC | CASSGAGQETQYF
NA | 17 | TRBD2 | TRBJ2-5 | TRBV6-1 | TGTGCCAGCAGTGAAGTACTAGCGGGGGAAATTGGGGAGACCCAGTACTTC | CASSEVLAGEIGETQYF
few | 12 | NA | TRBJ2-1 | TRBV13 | TGTGCCAGCAGCTTTACTTACAATGAGCAGTTCTTC | CASSFTYNEQFF
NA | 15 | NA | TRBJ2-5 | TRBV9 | TGTGCCAGCAGCGGTGTATCGTTTGGGAGAGAGACCCAGTACTTC | CASSGVSFGRETQYF